Below, 17 T cell receptor beta chains from the same sample are listed, as sequenced in a study of blood T cell repertoires in COVID-19. This table comes from immunoSEQ multiplex PCR, and its TCRdb copy is limited to in-frame clones, with some not included. Of around 100,000 clones listed, more than 70% are singletons. Material: peripheral blood. These receptors came from an older woman with acute or convalescent COVID-19.

This rearrangement joins TRBV18 to TRBJ1-1; D unresolved. The CDR3 consists of 14 residues. The germline CDR1 and CDR2 sequences are KGHSH and LQKENI. Deletions cut 3 bases from V and 2 bases from J, with 10 bases between. The CDR3 reads CASSPTSGNTEAFF. The CDR3 region has the DNA TGTGCCAGCTCACCCACGTCAGGTAACACTGAAGCTTTCTTT.

The DNA for the CDR3 is TGTGCCAGCAGTCAGACAGGCCCCCGTACCGAGCAGTACTTC. Encoded protein: CASSQTGPRTEQYF. The J gene is TRBJ2-7, the V gene TRBV6-5, with D possibly TRBD1 on 6 matching bases. The CDR3 has 14 amino acids. Germline CDR1 and CDR2: MNHEY and SVGAGI. V lost 5 bases and J 6 bases, leaving 17 bases between the germline ends.

Details on this clone: One end of the junction is discordant with germline, which a read error may explain. J is TRBJ2-1 and V is TRBV7-7; 7 positions agree with TRBD2. The germline gives CDR1 SSHAT, CDR2 FNYEAQ (reference sequence). This CDR3 region has 14 residues. The CDR3 region has the DNA TGTGCTAGCAGCTTAGACGGACTAGTGAGGGAGCAGTTCTTC. This gives the protein CASSLDGLVREQFF.

The rearrangement joins TRBV30 to TRBJ2-1; D call uncertain. CDR3 length: 13 amino acids. The germline V gene has CDR1 GTSNPN and CDR2 SVGIG (reference sequence). V was clipped by 5 bases and J by 0 bases, with 8 bases between them. The CDR3 DNA reads as TGTGCCTGGTGCCGTAGCTCCTACAATGAGCAGTTCTTC. Its translation is CAWCRSSYNEQFF.

The chain recombines TRBV6-1 with TRBJ2-4, with 7 bases matching TRBD2. The germline gives CDR1 MNHNS, CDR2 SASEGT. V dropped 2 bases and J dropped 0; count of bases not matched to a gene: 19. This CDR3 comprises 21 residues. The CDR3 coding sequence is TGTGCCAGCAGTGAATATGCAGCCCGGGCGGGAGTGGAGCCAGCCAAAAACATTCAGTACTTC. This encodes CASSEYAARAGVEPAKNIQYF.

The chain couples TRBV10-3 to TRBJ1-3; D not certain. The CDR3 has 13 residues. The germline V gene has CDR1 ENHRY and CDR2 SYGVKD. V was pared by 4 bases and J by 3 bases, with 7 bases between. In DNA form, the CDR3 reads TGTGCCATCAGTGTTGCTAATGGAAACACCATATATTTT. Translation: CAISVANGNTIYF.

The CDR3 sequence: CASSLISGQETQYF. The CDR3, as DNA: TGCGCCAGCAGCTTGATCAGCGGGCAAGAGACCCAGTACTTC. The chain couples TRBV5-1 to TRBJ2-5; D is perhaps TRBD2 (6 bases). The CDR3 sequence is 14 residues long. CDR1 and CDR2 from the germline V gene are SGHRS and YFSETQ. Deletions cut 1 base from V and 2 bases from J, with 9 bases between.

V usage is TRBV6-1 and J usage is TRBJ1-2, with D maybe TRBD1 (5 bases). Trimming shortened V by 4 bases and J by 8 bases, and 11 bases separated the two germline ends. The CDR3 covers 12 residues. Per the germline V gene, CDR1 is MNHNS and CDR2 is SASEGT. Here the CDR3 reads CASSVGDGGYTF. The CDR3 nucleotides are TGTGCCAGCAGTGTAGGGGATGGAGGCTACACCTTC.

J is TRBJ2-5 and V is TRBV2; TRBD2 matches at 7 bases. The CDR3 is 15 amino acids. Germline lookup yields CDR1 SNHLY and CDR2 FYNNEI. V was pared by 2 bases and J by 5 bases, with 8 bases of the junction left unmatched. The CDR3 nucleotides read TGTGCCAGCAGTGAATGGGCGGGAGTAGGGGAGACCCAGTACTTC. This encodes CASSEWAGVGETQYF.

This chain connects TRBV6-2 or TRBV6-3 to TRBJ2-7, with D possibly matching TRBD2 (7 bases). The germline V and J ends were trimmed by 0 bases and 6 bases, with 9 bases remaining between them. The CDR3 covers 13 residues. In germline, CDR1 is MNHEY, CDR2 SVGEGT. The CDR3: CASSYSAGAEQYV. As DNA, the CDR3 is TGTGCCAGCAGTTACTCTGCGGGGGCCGAGCAGTACGTC.

This chain links TRBV7-2 with TRBJ2-2; no definite D call. The CDR3 has 11 amino acids. CDR1 and CDR2 from the germline V gene are SGHTA and FQGNSA. V was cut by 5 bases and J by 7 bases, with 5 bases left in between. CDR3 loop: CASSNYGELFF. The CDR3 region has the DNA TGTGCCAGCAGCAATTACGGGGAGCTGTTTTTT.

This sequence joins TRBV28 and TRBJ1-1; no reliable D call. Per the germline V gene, CDR1 is MDHEN and CDR2 is SYDVKM. Trimming stripped 4 bases from V and 1 base from J, with 7 bases between. The CDR3 runs to 13 residues. CDR3 in DNA: TGTGCCAGCAGTTGGACTGCGAACACTGAAGCTTTCTTT. Translation: CASSWTANTEAFF.

This clone appeared a few times. V is TRBV9 and J is TRBJ2-1; 8 bases align to TRBD2. Trimming at V came to 0 bases and at J to 9 bases, leaving 8 bases not matched to a gene. The CDR3 is made up of 15 amino acids. Per germline, CDR1 SGDLS and CDR2 YYNGEE. The CDR3 loop reads CASSVAPAGVLEQFF. CDR3 DNA sequence: TGTGCCAGCAGCGTAGCCCCAGCGGGAGTTCTTGAGCAGTTCTTC.

V usage is TRBV27 and J usage is TRBJ1-1; perhaps TRBD1 as D (6 bases). Trimming took off 5 bases at V and 5 bases at J, with 15 bases between the two ends. Germline V gene sequence: CDR1 MNHEY, CDR2 SMNVEV (reference sequence). This CDR3 region has 14 residues. The CDR3 DNA follows: TGTGCCAGCAGTACTTTAGGTAGGGGGACTGAAGCTTTCTTT. Residues: CASSTLGRGTEAFF.

The CDR3 bases are TGTGCCAGCAGTTTAGGTCCGGGCAGGGTTGATTCCTACGAGCAGTACTTC. Protein sequence: CASSLGPGRVDSYEQYF. The V call is TRBV28, the J call TRBJ2-7; D perhaps matches TRBD1 (5 bases). From germline, CDR1 is MDHEN and CDR2 SYDVKM. The V and J ends lost 2 bases and 1 base respectively, with 18 bases between them. The CDR3 sequence is 17 residues long.

This sequence joins TRBV27 and TRBJ2-2; possible D gene TRBD1, 5 bases. The CDR3 totals 15 residues. V was trimmed by 2 bases and J by 6 bases, leaving 13 bases between them. In germline, CDR1 is MNHEY, CDR2 SMNVEV (reference sequence). CDR3: CASSLLWLTAGELFF. The CDR3 DNA sequence: TGTGCCAGCAGTTTACTTTGGCTGACAGCCGGGGAGCTGTTTTTT.

This clone was detected once. The genes are TRBV3-1 (or the pseudogene TRBV3-2) and TRBJ1-2, with D possibly TRBD1 on 6 matching bases. The CDR3 covers 15 residues. The germline V gene has CDR1 LGHDT and CDR2 YNNKEL (reference sequence). V dropped 1 base and J dropped 8 bases, with 17 bases sitting between them. CDR3 DNA: TGTGCCAGCAGCCAAGGACTAGCGGGGGCTTTCGGCTACACCTTC. Its translation is CASSQGLAGAFGYTF.